The entry below describes one T cell receptor beta chain. This sample stems from a study of blood T cell repertoires in COVID-19. Germline V gene lookup returns CDR1 KGHSH and CDR2 LQKENI. Trimming cost V 3 bases and J 2 bases; bases outside gene matches: 9. The length of the CDR3 is 16 residues. Using immunoSEQ multiplex PCR, the repertoire was profiled, and TCRdb retains in-frame clones only, with some absent. The sample holds fewer than 150,000 clones; approximately 84% are singletons and the top ten take about 6.4%. Material: peripheral blood. The sequence was collected from a human donor in a cohort sampled during active COVID-19. The J gene is TRBJ1-2, the V gene TRBV18, with TRBD1 identical over 7 bases. The CDR3 DNA reads TGTGCCAGCTCACCCTCCTGGGACAGCCGAAACTATGGCTACACCTTC. This sequence encodes CASSPSWDSRNYGYTF.